Below are 10 T cell receptor beta chains sequenced from a single sample in a study of cytomegalovirus exposure and HLA in healthy donors. A multiplex PCR was run with 60 Vbeta primers and 13 Jbeta primers. TCRdb keeps only in-frame clones here, not all; method: immunoSEQ multiplex PCR. The data hold approximately 97,000 clones, with approximately 70% observed a single time. Material: PBMCs. Receptor source: a man between 35 and 55 years old in good health and CMV-seronegative.

This clone was picked up a small number of times. The rearrangement joins TRBV2 to TRBJ2-7, with D tentatively TRBD1 (6 bases). The V gene lost 4 bases and the J gene lost 1 base, with 14 bases spanning the gap. The CDR3 is 15 amino acids. Germline loops: CDR1 SNHLY, CDR2 FYNNEI. DNA of the CDR3: TGTGCCAGCAGTGTTGGGGGCCGCGGGTCCTACGAGCAGTACTTC. This encodes CASSVGGRGSYEQYF. The complete variable domain, with remaining parts taken from reference TRBV2 and TRBJ2-7, reads EPEVTQTPSHQVTQMGQEVILRCVPISNHLYFYWYRQILGQKVEFLVSFYNNEISEKSEIFDDQFSVERPDGSNFTLKIRSTKLEDSAMYFCASSVGGRGSYEQYFGPGTRLTVT.

The chain joins TRBV5-4 to TRBJ1-2, with TRBD1 matching over 7 bases. The V gene's germline CDR1 is SGHNT and CDR2 YYREEE (reference sequence). J gave up 5 bases and V 3 bases, and 10 bases lay outside the gene matches. The CDR3 runs to 15 residues. In DNA form, the CDR3 reads TGTGCCAGCAGCTCCGACAGGGCGAGCATTTATGGCTACACCTTC. Residues: CASSSDRASIYGYTF. The variable domain in full, completed from reference TRBV5-4 and TRBJ1-2, reads ETGVTQSPTHLIKTRGQQVTLRCSSQSGHNTVSWYQQALGQGPQFIFQYYREEENGRGNFPPRFSGLQFPNYSSELNVNALELDDSALYLCASSSDRASIYGYTFGSGTRLTVV.

This clone was seen more than once but under ten times. The chain joins TRBV18 to TRBJ1-1; 10 nucleotides match TRBD1. CDR1 and CDR2 from the germline V gene are KGHSH and LQKENI. CDR3 size: 12 residues. Trimming at V came to 8 bases and at J to 11 bases, leaving 8 bases not matched to a gene. CDR3 nucleotide sequence: TGTGCCAGCACAAGACAGGGGGCGGTTGCTTTCTTT. Protein: CASTRQGAVAFF.

This clone was picked up a small number of times. V is TRBV5-1 and J is TRBJ1-1; the D is unclear. Trimming left V 0 bases short and J 12 bases short, with 15 bases between. Germline CDR1 SGHRS, CDR2 YFSETQ. The CDR3 is made up of 13 amino acids. CDR3 coding DNA: TGCGCCAGCAGCTTGGCCCTGGGATCCGGGACTTTCTTT. Protein product: CASSLALGSGTFF.

V usage is TRBV27 and J usage is TRBJ1-2, with TRBD1 matching over 12 bases. The CDR3 runs to 15 residues. CDR1 and CDR2 (germline): MNHEY, SMNVEV (reference sequence). The V gene end was trimmed by 5 bases and the J gene end by 7 bases; junction bases not matched to a gene: 8. The CDR3 sequence is CASSPTGQGALGYTF. CDR3 sequence (DNA): TGTGCCAGCAGTCCCACGGGACAGGGGGCGCTTGGCTACACCTTC.

The chain uses TRBV7-9 and TRBJ2-7; D remains unclear. The V end lost 4 bases, the J end lost 6 bases, and 7 bases lay between the germline ends. CDR1 and CDR2 (germline): SEHNR, FQNEAQ (reference sequence). The CDR3 runs 11 residues. The CDR3 DNA sequence: TGTGCCAGCAGCTGGGCAGGCGAGCAGTACTTC. This gives the protein CASSWAGEQYF. Filled out from reference TRBV7-9 and TRBJ2-7, the complete variable domain reads DTGVSQNPRHKITKRGQNVTFRCDPISEHNRLYWYRQTLGQGPEFLTYFQNEAQLEKSRLLSDRFSAERPKGSFSTLEIQRTEQGDSAMYLCASSWAGEQYFGPGTRLTVT.

The chain links TRBV5-8 to TRBJ2-1; TRBD2 matches 10 bases. Germline values: CDR1 SGHTS, CDR2 YDEGEE. Germline trimming cut 0 bases from V and 4 bases from J; bases unmatched to any gene: 1. This CDR3 has 15 amino acids. For the CDR3, the DNA is TGTGCCAGCAGCTTGGCTAGCGGGGGATACAATGAGCAGTTCTTC. This translates into CASSLASGGYNEQFF.

The chain uses TRBV9 and TRBJ2-5; TRBD2 might be the D (7 bases). The CDR3 length is 15 residues. Germline-derived CDR1 and CDR2 are SGDLS and YYNGEE. V lost 0 bases to trimming and J lost 5 bases, with 14 bases between them. As DNA, the CDR3 is TGTGCCAGCAGCGTAGGAGGGGGGGGATTGGAGACCCAGTACTTC. This sequence encodes CASSVGGGGLETQYF.

The chain uses TRBV18 and TRBJ2-7; D uncertain. The CDR3 totals 13 residues. Germline CDR1 and CDR2: KGHSH and LQKENI. V shed 3 bases and J shed 2 bases, with 8 bases lying between them. For the CDR3, the DNA is TGTGCCAGCTCACCTTCTGAGGCCTACGAGCAGTACTTC. This sequence encodes CASSPSEAYEQYF.

Concerning this clone: Lacking the conserved final phenylalanine or tryptophan, this CDR3 likely reflects a read error. This rearrangement joins TRBV5-6 to TRBJ1-5, with D uncertain. V dropped 0 bases and J dropped 1 base, with 14 bases sitting between them. The V gene's germline CDR1 is SGHDT and CDR2 YYEEEE. CDR3 length: 17 residues. This CDR3 is CASSLGQTSPSNQPQHV. The CDR3 region has the DNA TGTGCCAGCAGCTTGGGTCAGACTTCACCAAGCAATCAGCCCCAGCATGTT.